The 16 T cell receptor beta chains reported below all come from one sample, sequenced in a study of identical twins. Each CDR3 protein is one row after TCRdb ran MiXCR on the 5' RACE reads. The sample has around 480,000 distinct CDR3 sequences, around 15% seen once; the top ten hold approximately 0.98%. These data are also associated with another study on yellow fever vaccine responses in identical twins.

Sequenced input: CD4+ T cells sorted from blood. The receptor set was obtained from a woman aged 18-30 years in good health.

The chain uses TRBV7-9 and TRBJ2-7; no clear D. Germline V gene data show CDR1 as SEHNR and CDR2 as FQNEAQ (reference sequence). The CDR3 sequence is 12 residues long. The ends were cut back, 6 bases at V and 3 bases at J, with 9 bases in the middle. CDR3 in DNA: TGTGCCAGCAGTCCGGTTGTCTACGAGCAGTACTTC. This encodes CASSPVVYEQYF.

This clonotype was seen a handful of times. This chain joins TRBV7-2 and TRBJ2-3; D is undetermined. V dropped 1 base and J dropped 9 bases, with 14 bases sitting between them. This CDR3 region has 14 residues. CDR1 is SGHTA and CDR2 is FQGNSA in the germline V gene. In nucleotides, the CDR3 is TGTGCCAGCAGCTTAGGACCCCCCCCGGGCACGCAGTATTTT. Its translation is CASSLGPPPGTQYF. The complete variable domain, with remaining parts taken from reference TRBV7-2 and TRBJ2-3, reads GAGVSQSPSNKVTEKGKDVELRCDPISGHTALYWYRQSLGQGLEFLIYFQGNSAPDKSGLPSDRFSAERTGGSVSTLTIQRTQQEDSAVYLCASSLGPPPGTQYFGPGTRLTVL.

This chain connects TRBV6-1 to TRBJ2-7; no firm D call. The ends were cut back, 0 bases at V and 4 bases at J, with 13 bases in the middle. The CDR3 has 15 residues. Germline CDR1 reads MNHNS; CDR2 reads SASEGT. This CDR3 is CASSEAHGRLYEQYF. The CDR3 nucleotides read TGTGCCAGCAGTGAAGCGCACGGGCGGCTTTACGAGCAGTACTTC.

The V gene is TRBV24-1, the J gene TRBJ2-1; tentatively, D is TRBD2 (5 bases). Germline CDR1 KGHDR, CDR2 SFDVKD. V lost 5 bases and J lost 10, with 11 bases in between. The CDR3 runs to 12 residues. The chain's CDR3 is CATSGERREQFF. The CDR3 nucleotides read TGTGCCACCAGTGGGGAGCGGCGAGAGCAGTTCTTC.

The genes are TRBV3-1 and TRBJ2-1, with a weak D call TRBD2 (5 bases). The length of the CDR3 is 16 residues. Germline V gene sequence: CDR1 LGHDT, CDR2 YNNKEL (reference sequence). V was clipped by 1 base and J by 0 bases, with 10 bases between them. In nucleotides, the CDR3 is TGTGCCAGCAGCCAAGCCTCCAGCGGCTCCTACAATGAGCAGTTCTTC. This gives the protein CASSQASSGSYNEQFF.

The chain links TRBV3-1 to TRBJ1-3, with D possibly TRBD1 on 6 matching bases. CDR3 length: 14 residues. The ends were cut back, 4 bases at V and 8 bases at J, with 15 bases in the middle. Germline loops: CDR1 LGHDT, CDR2 YNNKEL (reference sequence). CDR3 coding DNA: TGTGCCAGCAGCCGGAAGGAGGGGGTATACACCATATATTTT. It encodes CASSRKEGVYTIYF.

This clonotype was detected ten times or more. The chain combines TRBV7-2 with TRBJ2-7; 12 bases are shared with TRBD2. The V and J ends lost 4 bases and 2 bases, in that order; junction bases with no gene match: 3. This CDR3 has 15 amino acids. In germline, CDR1 is SGHTA, CDR2 FQGNSA. The CDR3 DNA is TGTGCCAGCAGCTCCCGGACTAGCGGGACCTACGAGCAGTACTTC. Encoded protein: CASSSRTSGTYEQYF.

The CDR3 is CASRAQGDTEAFF. The DNA of the CDR3 is TGTGCCAGCAGAGCCCAGGGGGATACTGAAGCTTTCTTT. The chain links TRBV2 to TRBJ1-1; the match to TRBD1 covers 7 bases. Germline trimming cut 6 bases from V and 5 bases from J; bases unmatched to any gene: 6. Per the germline V gene, CDR1 is SNHLY and CDR2 is FYNNEI. This CDR3 is 13 amino acids long.

This clonotype was seen ten or more times. A read error may produce the germline difference seen at one junction end. The genes are TRBV20-1 and TRBJ2-6; 7 positions agree with TRBD1. The germline V gene encodes CDR1 DFQATT and CDR2 SNEGSKA (reference sequence). CDR3 length: 13 residues. CDR3: CSAREPGQRVLTF. The CDR3, as DNA: TGCAGTGCTCGAGAACCGGGACAGCGAGTCCTGACTTTC.

V is TRBV7-2 and J is TRBJ2-1; 11 nucleotides align to TRBD2. Trimming took 0 bases from V and 7 from J; bases not matched to a gene: 11. CDR3 size: 18 residues. Germline CDR1 reads SGHTA; CDR2 reads FQGNSA. The CDR3: CASSLAPIFPSGGNEQFF. The CDR3 nucleotides read TGTGCCAGCAGCTTAGCGCCTATATTCCCTAGCGGGGGGAATGAGCAGTTCTTC.

The chain couples TRBV10-3 to TRBJ2-7; D remains unclear. V shed 6 bases and J shed 2 bases, with 14 bases lying between them. The V gene's germline CDR1 is ENHRY and CDR2 SYGVKD. The CDR3 totals 14 residues. CDR3 amino acids: CAISPVLETYEQYF. For the CDR3, the DNA is TGTGCCATCAGCCCCGTTCTCGAGACCTACGAGCAGTACTTC.

The sample holds a few counts of this clonotype. V and J are TRBV9 and TRBJ2-2; D may be TRBD2 (5 bases). From germline, CDR1 is SGDLS and CDR2 YYNGEE. The CDR3 is 15 amino acids. With 6 bases removed from V and 0 bases from J, the gap between germline ends came to 12 bases. The CDR3 coding sequence is TGTGCCAGCACCAAACAACTAGCGAACACCGGGGAGCTGTTTTTT. This encodes CASTKQLANTGELFF. The variable domain in full, with the rest retrieved from reference TRBV9 and TRBJ2-2, is DSGVTQTPKHLITATGQRVTLRCSPRSGDLSVYWYQQSLDQGLQFLIQYYNGEERAKGNILERFSAQQFPDLHSELNLSSLELGDSALYFCASTKQLANTGELFFGEGSRLTVL.

This clonotype was observed many times. V is TRBV6-5 and J is TRBJ2-1; 8 nucleotides match TRBD2. The V gene's germline CDR1 is MNHEY and CDR2 SVGAGI. The CDR3 is 17 amino acids. J lost 0 bases, V lost 0 bases, and 4 bases had no gene match. CDR3 DNA sequence: TGTGCCAGCAGTTACTCCTCGGGGGGGCCCTCCTACAATGAGCAGTTCTTC. Residues: CASSYSSGGPSYNEQFF.

The chain combines TRBV7-3 with TRBJ2-1, with 7 bases lining up with TRBD2. J gave up 4 bases and V 10 bases, and 25 bases lay outside the gene matches. CDR1 is SGHTA, CDR2 FQGTGA, per germline. The CDR3 contains 19 residues. The CDR3 is CAISLTLLLADWGYNEQFF. Written as DNA, the CDR3 is TGTGCCATCAGTCTTACTCTTCTTCTAGCGGACTGGGGGTACAATGAGCAGTTCTTC.

V gene TRBV6-2 or TRBV6-3 combines with J gene TRBJ2-7; 14 bases match TRBD2. CDR3 length: 19 amino acids. The J segment lost 0 bases and the V segment lost 2 bases, leaving 9 bases of the junction unmatched. Germline-derived CDR1 and CDR2 are MNHEY and SVGEGT. CDR3 region: CASSYGRTSGRSRSYEQYF. CDR3 sequence (DNA): TGTGCCAGCAGTTACGGTCGGACTAGCGGGAGGAGCCGCTCCTACGAGCAGTACTTC.

At least ten counts were recorded for this clonotype. This chain connects TRBV12-3 or TRBV12-4 to TRBJ2-3, with no clear D. CDR3 length equals 15 residues. The V end lost 1 base, the J end lost 1 base, and 9 bases lay between the germline ends. The CDR3 reads CASSLVTLGTDTQYF. DNA of the CDR3: TGTGCCAGCAGTTTAGTCACGCTCGGCACAGATACGCAGTATTTT.